The clone carrying this T cell receptor beta chain was seen a single time. This CDR3 has 14 residues. CDR1 and CDR2 (germline): MNHNS, SASEGT. The V and J ends lost 6 bases and 0 bases respectively, with 10 bases between them. The sample belongs to a study of cytotoxic CD8 clonotypes in ibrutinib-treated CLL. Libraries were prepared by immunoSEQ multiplex PCR; TCRdb keeps only in-frame clonotypes and omits some of them. The table shows approximately 57,000 clones, with 55% to 70% occurring only once. The source is a human donor with chronic lymphocytic leukemia. V gene TRBV6-1 combines with J gene TRBJ2-3; D possibly corresponds to TRBD1 (5 bases). The material was PBMCs, obtained after 24 months of ibrutinib treatment. CDR3 protein: CASRTVSSTDTQYF. The CDR3 DNA sequence: TGTGCCAGCAGGACAGTTTCTAGCACAGATACGCAGTATTTT.